This T cell receptor beta chain came from a study of blood T cells in healthy people across ages. Findings of the study overall: Percentage of naive T cells showed a strong correlation with TCR beta diversity.

The CDR3 has 13 amino acids. Per the germline V gene, CDR1 is SEHNR and CDR2 is FQNEAQ (reference sequence). Between the trimmed V and J ends, which lost 5 bases and 3 bases, there was a span of 10 bases. To note about this clonotype: Antigen unknown.

Then a second PCR, running roughly 6 to 11 cycles, was carried out with a sample-barcoded 5' primer and a J-beta primer mix. There were at least 3 million CDR3-containing paired-end reads obtained from each sample. Via MiXCR, TCRdb re-called the 5' RACE reads, giving one row per CDR3 protein. The table includes about a million distinct CDR3 sequences, 45% to 50% detected once. Healthy Caucasians from Russia aged roughly 6 to 95 served as donors. The V and J genes are TRBV7-9 and TRBJ1-2, with D unclear. Sequencing used blood. The clonotype was recovered from a young man in good health. The CDR3 nucleotides are TGTGCCAGCAGCCAAGTCGGGGACTATGGCTACACCTTC. Its protein product is CASSQVGDYGYTF.